The clone carrying this TCR beta chain has just a few counts. Its specificity is not known. The data are from a study of T cells in Graves' hyperthyroidism and ophthalmopathy. Findings and limits, study-wide: Most clonotypes expanded in thyroid above 0.001 were likewise present in blood.

TCR beta CDR3 regions were amplified from RNA transcripts. The study used the HTBI primer set for a first-round RT-PCR of the TCR CDR3. TCRdb redid the calling of the multiplex PCR reads with MiXCR, one entry per CDR3 protein. The table has roughly 700,000 distinct CDR3 sequences, 30% to 40% seen once; the top ten hold around 30%. Trimming pared 5 bases from V and 4 bases from J, leaving 23 bases between. The CDR3 has 17 amino acids. Germline CDR1 MNHEY, CDR2 SVGAGI. Uncontrolled infection, other autoimmune disease, pregnancy or lactation barred patients from enrollment. Diagnoses used clinical symptoms, serum thyroxine and TRAb, thyroid ultrasound and orbital computed tomography.

The sequenced material came from blood. V gene TRBV6-5 combines with J gene TRBJ1-2; D gene uncertain. This TCR derives from a woman in her forties with Graves' hyperthyroidism. CDR3 amino acids: CASSEQFGQRKPYGYTF. Here the CDR3 DNA reads TGTGCCAGCAGTGAACAGTTTGGGCAACGAAAACCCTATGGCTACACCTTC.